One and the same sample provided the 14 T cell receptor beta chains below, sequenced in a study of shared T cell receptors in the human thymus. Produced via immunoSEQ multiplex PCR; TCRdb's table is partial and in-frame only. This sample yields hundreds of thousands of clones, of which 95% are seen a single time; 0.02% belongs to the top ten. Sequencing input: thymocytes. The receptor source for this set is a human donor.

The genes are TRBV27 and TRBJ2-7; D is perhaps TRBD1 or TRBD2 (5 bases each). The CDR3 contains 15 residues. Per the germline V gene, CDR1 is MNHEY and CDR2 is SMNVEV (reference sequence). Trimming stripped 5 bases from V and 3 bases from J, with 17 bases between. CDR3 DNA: TGTGCCAGCAGTACCCGTCTGGTTGGGGGCTACGAGCAGTACTTC. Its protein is CASSTRLVGGYEQYF.

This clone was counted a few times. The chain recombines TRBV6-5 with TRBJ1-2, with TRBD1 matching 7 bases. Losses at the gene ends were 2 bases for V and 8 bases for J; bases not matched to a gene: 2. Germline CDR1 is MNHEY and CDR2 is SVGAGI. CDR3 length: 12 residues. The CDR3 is CASSYRGQGYTF. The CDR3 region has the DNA TGTGCCAGCAGTTACAGGGGGCAGGGCTACACCTTC.

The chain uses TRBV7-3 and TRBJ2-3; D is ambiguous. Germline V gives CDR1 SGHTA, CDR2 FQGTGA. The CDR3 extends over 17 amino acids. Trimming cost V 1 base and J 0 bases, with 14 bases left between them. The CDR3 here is CASSLKIDSPSTDTQYF. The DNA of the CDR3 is TGTGCCAGCAGCTTAAAGATAGATAGCCCGAGCACAGATACGCAGTATTTT. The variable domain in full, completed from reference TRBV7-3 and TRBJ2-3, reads GAGVSQTPSNKVTEKGKYVELRCDPISGHTALYWYRQSLGQGPEFLIYFQGTGAADDSGLPNDRFFAVRPEGSVSTLKIQRTERGDSAVYLCASSLKIDSPSTDTQYFGPGTRLTVL.

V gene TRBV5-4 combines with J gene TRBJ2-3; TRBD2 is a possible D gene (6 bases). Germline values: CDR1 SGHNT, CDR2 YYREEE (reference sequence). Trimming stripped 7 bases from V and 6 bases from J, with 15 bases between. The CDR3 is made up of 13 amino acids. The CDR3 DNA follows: TGTGCCAGCCTGCGTCAGGAGGGGGATACGCAGTATTTT. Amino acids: CASLRQEGDTQYF.

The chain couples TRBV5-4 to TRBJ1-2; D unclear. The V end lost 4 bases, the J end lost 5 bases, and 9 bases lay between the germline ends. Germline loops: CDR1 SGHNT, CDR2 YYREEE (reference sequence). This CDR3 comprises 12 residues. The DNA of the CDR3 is TGTGCCAGCAGCGCGGATAATTATGGCTACACCTTC. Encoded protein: CASSADNYGYTF.

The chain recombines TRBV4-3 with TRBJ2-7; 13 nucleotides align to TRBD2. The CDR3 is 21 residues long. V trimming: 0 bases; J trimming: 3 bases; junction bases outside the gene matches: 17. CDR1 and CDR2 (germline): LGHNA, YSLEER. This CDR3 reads CASSQDGGAPGLAGIGYEQYF. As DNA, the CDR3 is TGCGCCAGCAGCCAAGATGGGGGGGCGCCGGGACTAGCGGGAATCGGCTACGAGCAGTACTTC.

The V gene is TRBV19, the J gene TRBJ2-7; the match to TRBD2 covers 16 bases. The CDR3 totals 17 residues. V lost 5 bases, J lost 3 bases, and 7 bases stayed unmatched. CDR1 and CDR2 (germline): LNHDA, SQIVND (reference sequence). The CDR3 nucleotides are TGTGCCAGTAGTGCCGGGACTAGCGGGAGGGCCCTCTACGAGCAGTACTTC. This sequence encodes CASSAGTSGRALYEQYF.

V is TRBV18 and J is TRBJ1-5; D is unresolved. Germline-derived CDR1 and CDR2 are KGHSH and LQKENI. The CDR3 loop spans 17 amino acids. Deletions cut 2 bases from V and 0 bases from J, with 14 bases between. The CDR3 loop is CASSPGDKRDSNQPQHF. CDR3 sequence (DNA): TGTGCCAGCTCACCAGGGGATAAACGAGATAGCAATCAGCCCCAGCATTTT.

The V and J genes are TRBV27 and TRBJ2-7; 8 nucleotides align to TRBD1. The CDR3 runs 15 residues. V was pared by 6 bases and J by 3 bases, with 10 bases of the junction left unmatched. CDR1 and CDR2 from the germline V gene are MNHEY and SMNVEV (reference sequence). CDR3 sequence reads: CASRRQGPRDYEQYF. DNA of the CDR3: TGTGCCAGCAGGAGACAGGGGCCGCGAGACTACGAGCAGTACTTC.

In DNA, the CDR3 is TGCGCCAGCAGCCAAGAAAGGGGTCCGCCCCGATACGAGCAGTACTTC. This gives the protein CASSQERGPPRYEQYF. This rearrangement joins TRBV4-3 to TRBJ2-7; a possible D gene is TRBD1 (5 bases). The CDR3 totals 16 residues. The germline V and J ends were trimmed by 0 bases and 4 bases, with 16 bases remaining between them. CDR1 LGHNA and CDR2 YSLEER come from the germline V gene.

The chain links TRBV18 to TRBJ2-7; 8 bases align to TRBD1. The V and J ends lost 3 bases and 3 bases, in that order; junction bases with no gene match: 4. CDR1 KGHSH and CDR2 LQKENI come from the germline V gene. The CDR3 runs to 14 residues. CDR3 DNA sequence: TGTGCCAGCTCACCCTCGGACAGGGTCTACGAGCAGTACTTC. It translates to CASSPSDRVYEQYF.

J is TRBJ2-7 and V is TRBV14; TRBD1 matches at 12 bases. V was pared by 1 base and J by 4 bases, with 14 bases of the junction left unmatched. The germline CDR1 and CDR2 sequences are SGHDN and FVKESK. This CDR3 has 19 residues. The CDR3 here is CASSQGSGTGGALFYEQYF. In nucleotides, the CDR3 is TGTGCCAGCAGCCAAGGAAGCGGGACAGGGGGCGCTCTTTTTTACGAGCAGTACTTC.

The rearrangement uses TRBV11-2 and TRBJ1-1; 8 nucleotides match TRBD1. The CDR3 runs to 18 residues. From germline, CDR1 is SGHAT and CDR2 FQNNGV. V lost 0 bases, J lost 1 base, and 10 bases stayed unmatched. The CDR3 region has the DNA TGTGCCAGCAGCTTAGAACCCATGACAGGGGCCAAGAACACTGAAGCTTTCTTT. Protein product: CASSLEPMTGAKNTEAFF.

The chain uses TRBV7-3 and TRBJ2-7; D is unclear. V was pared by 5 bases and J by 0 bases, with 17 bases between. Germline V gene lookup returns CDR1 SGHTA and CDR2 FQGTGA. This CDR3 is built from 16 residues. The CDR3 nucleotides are TGTGCCAGCAGCCCACAAGGTCGTAACTACTCCTACGAGCAGTACTTC. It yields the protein CASSPQGRNYSYEQYF.